A selection of T cell receptor beta chains follows, all from one sample in a study of glioma-infiltrating T cells after dendritic cell vaccination. Sequencing used immunoSEQ multiplex PCR; TCRdb keeps in-frame clones, though not all of them. The data hold around 100,000 clones, with about four fifths observed a single time. Sequenced material: blood, taken before dendritic cell vaccination. The receptors stem from a human donor with glioblastoma. Both conserved end residues are part of each CDR3. Each record gives: CDR3 protein, CDR3 DNA, D gene, clone size, J gene, V gene. A D gene is named only where the DNA matches it firmly. The listing skips clone size in some rows; elsewhere it reads once, few, many or a size class.

CDR3: CASSIATGVLEKLFF; DNA: TGTGCCAGTAGTATAGCAACAGGGGTATTGGAAAAACTGTTTTTT; D: TRBD1; size: -; J: TRBJ1-4; V: TRBV19
CDR3: CASTVLAGITDTQYF; DNA: TGTGCCAGCACCGTACTAGCGGGGATCACAGATACGCAGTATTTT; D: TRBD2; size: -; J: TRBJ2-3; V: TRBV7-2
CDR3: CAISGTGDGYTF; DNA: TGTGCCATCAGTGGGACAGGGGATGGCTACACCTTC; D: TRBD1; size: few; J: TRBJ1-2; V: TRBV10-3
CDR3: CASSQRTSGGSSTDTQYF; DNA: TGTGCCAGCAGCCAACGGACTAGCGGGGGATCTAGCACAGATACGCAGTATTTT; D: TRBD2; size: -; J: TRBJ2-3; V: TRBV4-2
CDR3: CASSLEQGSYSNQPQHF; DNA: TGTGCCAGCTCACTTGAACAGGGATCGTATAGCAATCAGCCCCAGCATTTT; D: -; size: -; J: TRBJ1-5; V: TRBV18
CDR3: CASSQDIGTHSYNEQFF; DNA: TGTGCCAGCAGCCAAGATATCGGGACTCACTCCTACAATGAGCAGTTCTTC; D: -; size: once; J: TRBJ2-1; V: TRBV14
CDR3: CASSTPGTGTYNEQFF; DNA: TGTGCCAGCAGCACCCCCGGGACAGGGACCTACAATGAGCAGTTCTTC; D: TRBD1; size: -; J: TRBJ2-1; V: TRBV7-2
CDR3: CASSEYRRRDGGNTEAFF; DNA: TGTGCCAGCAGTGAATATAGGAGGAGGGACGGGGGAAACACTGAAGCTTTCTTT; D: -; size: few; J: TRBJ1-1; V: TRBV25-1
CDR3: CASSIVAGGILFF; DNA: TGTGCCAGTAGTATAGTAGCGGGGGGGATCCTGTTTTTT; D: TRBD2; size: -; J: TRBJ2-2; V: TRBV19
CDR3: CSVTGGPTFYGYTF; DNA: TGCAGCGTGACAGGGGGCCCAACTTTCTATGGCTACACCTTC; D: TRBD1; size: -; J: TRBJ1-2; V: TRBV29-1
CDR3: CASSLRDTHEQYF; DNA: TGTGCCAGCAGTCTCCGGGACACCCACGAGCAGTACTTC; D: -; size: -; J: TRBJ2-7; V: TRBV11-3